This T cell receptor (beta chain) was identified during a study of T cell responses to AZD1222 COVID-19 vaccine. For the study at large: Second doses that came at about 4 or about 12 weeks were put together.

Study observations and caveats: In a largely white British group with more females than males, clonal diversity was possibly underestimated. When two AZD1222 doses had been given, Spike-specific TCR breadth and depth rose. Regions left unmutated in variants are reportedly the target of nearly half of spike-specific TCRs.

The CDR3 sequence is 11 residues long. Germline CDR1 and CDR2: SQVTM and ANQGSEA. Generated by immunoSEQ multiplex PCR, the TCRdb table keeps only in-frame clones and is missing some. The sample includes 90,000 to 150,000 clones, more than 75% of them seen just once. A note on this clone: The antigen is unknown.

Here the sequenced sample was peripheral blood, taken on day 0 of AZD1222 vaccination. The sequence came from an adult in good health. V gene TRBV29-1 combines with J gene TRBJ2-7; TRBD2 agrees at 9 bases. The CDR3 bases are TGCAGCGGTGGGACTAGCCCTCTTACTTGGGTC. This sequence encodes CSGGTSPLTWV.